This T cell receptor (beta chain) was observed in a study of blood T cell repertoires in COVID-19. Here immunoSEQ multiplex PCR was the method, and the copy in TCRdb shows in-frame clones only, minus some. Seen here are 150,000 or so clones, roughly 73% observed once, and the top ten hold 9%. Germline V lookup: CDR1 LGHNA, CDR2 YSLEER. This CDR3 has 15 amino acids. The V end lost 0 bases, the J end lost 5 bases, and 10 bases lay between the germline ends. Only one count was recorded for this clone. This chain links TRBV4-3 with TRBJ1-4, with D possibly TRBD1 on 5 matching bases. The source of this sequence is a woman aged 45-60 years with active or convalescent COVID-19. Sample: peripheral blood. CDR3 sequence reads: CASSQDYRRNEKLFF. The CDR3 DNA is TGCGCCAGCAGCCAAGACTACAGGAGAAATGAAAAACTGTTTTTT.